Below, 5 T cell receptor beta chains from the same sample are listed, as sequenced in a study of blood T cells in healthy people across ages (dated by TCRdb to between 2014 and 2017). Receptor amplification or capture employed 5' RACE. Reads for this sample came from an Illumina HiSeq 2500. A second PCR of roughly 7 to 11 cycles was performed with a sample-barcoded 5' primer and a J-beta primer mix. The public reads were quality trimmed at Q25 with fastp and then assembled into clones with MiXCR by TCRdb, keeping productive beta chains. Duplicate CDR3 protein sequences are folded into a single record with the most common DNA and genes. The sample yields over 600,000 distinct CDR3 sequences; roughly 21% were counted once. The leading ten clones occupy 3.5% to 4% of the sample. What was sequenced was blood. These receptors were taken from a man between 65 and 80 years old in good health.

The chain is built from TRBV20-1 and TRBJ2-5, with D maybe TRBD1 (5 bases). Germline CDR1 reads DFQATT; CDR2 reads SNEGSKA (reference sequence). The CDR3 consists of 13 residues. The V gene lost 3 bases and the J gene lost 4 bases, with 12 bases spanning the gap. CDR3 residues: CSAREQGRETQYF. In DNA form, the CDR3 reads TGCAGTGCTAGGGAGCAGGGCAGAGAGACCCAGTACTTC.

The chain has TRBV6-6 and TRBJ1-1, with 9 bases identical to TRBD1. Germline trimming cut 5 bases from V and 10 bases from J; bases unmatched to any gene: 14. Per germline, CDR1 MNHNY and CDR2 SVGAGI (reference sequence). This CDR3 has 15 amino acids. The CDR3 DNA is TGTGCCAGCAGTCCCAGGACAGGGGACCCACGGGTAGCTTTCTTT. Translating it yields CASSPRTGDPRVAFF.

This clonotype was found a few times. The chain has TRBV5-1 and TRBJ2-5; D uncertain. The CDR3 has 13 residues. Germline-derived CDR1 and CDR2 are SGHRS and YFSETQ. V dropped 0 bases and J dropped 6 bases, with 9 bases sitting between them. The CDR3 loop is CASSLEGGQTQYF. The CDR3 region has the DNA TGCGCCAGCAGCTTGGAGGGTGGACAGACCCAGTACTTC.

The sample holds a few counts of this clonotype. The CDR3 protein is CASSLLAHIQYF. CDR3 nucleotide sequence: TGTGCCAGCAGCTTGTTAGCACACATTCAGTACTTC. The chain is built from TRBV7-2 and TRBJ2-4; D call uncertain. V lost 3 bases, J lost 8 bases, and 8 bases lay in between. This CDR3 comprises 12 residues. Germline CDR1 SGHTA, CDR2 FQGNSA.

Concerning this clonotype: Possible read error: a much larger clone is one base away. This chain connects TRBV24-1 to TRBJ2-1, with unresolved D. The assigned J gene may be wrong: the sequence end matches TRBJ2-5 better. The CDR3 is 13 residues long. Germline values: CDR1 KGHDR, CDR2 SFDVKD. CDR3 nucleotide sequence: TGTGCCACCAGTGATTTGTGGGGTGAGACCCAGTACTTC. Residues: CATSDLWGETQYF.